What follows are 5 T cell receptor beta chains derived from one specimen sequenced in a study of blood T cell repertoires in COVID-19. The data were produced by immunoSEQ multiplex PCR, yet TCRdb's version contains in-frame clones alone and is incomplete. The top ten clones hold 2% to 2.5% of a sample with 230,000 or so clones, 80% to 90% of them seen once. The sample taken for sequencing was peripheral blood. These receptors were collected from a man aged 35 to 55 who had recovered from COVID-19.

The chain uses TRBV7-9 and TRBJ2-2; D is ambiguous. Germline CDR1 and CDR2: SEHNR and FQNEAQ (reference sequence). Trimming took off 3 bases at V and 4 bases at J, with 9 bases between the two ends. The length of the CDR3 is 14 residues. CDR3 sequence (DNA): TGTGCCAGCAGCTTCAAGCGAACCACCGGGGAGCTGTTTTTT. Translated, it gives CASSFKRTTGELFF. Supplemented by reference TRBV7-9 and TRBJ2-2, the full variable domain reads DTGVSQNPRHKITKRGQNVTFRCDPISEHNRLYWYRQTLGQGPEFLTYFQNEAQLEKSRLLSDRFSAERPKGSFSTLEIQRTEQGDSAMYLCASSFKRTTGELFFGEGSRLTVL.

This clone showed up just a few times. The V gene is TRBV9, the J gene TRBJ1-1, with TRBD1 matching 7 bases. The CDR3 sequence is 15 residues long. CDR1 is SGDLS, CDR2 YYNGEE, per germline. With 3 bases clipped from V and 6 bases from J, the junction kept 11 bases outside the gene matches. The CDR3: CASSARTGFGPEAFF. The CDR3 coding sequence is TGTGCCAGCAGCGCCCGGACAGGTTTTGGGCCTGAAGCTTTCTTT.

The chain links TRBV30 to TRBJ2-5, with a tentative D call TRBD1 (5 bases). Germline lookup yields CDR1 GTSNPN and CDR2 SVGIG (reference sequence). V lost 5 bases, J lost 5 bases, and 9 bases lay in between. The CDR3 length is 11 residues. As DNA, the CDR3 is TGTGCCTGGTTGGGGCTGGAGACCCAGTACTTC. Translation: CAWLGLETQYF.

The chain is built from TRBV5-6 and TRBJ1-6; 7 bases map to TRBD1. Losses at the gene ends were 5 bases for V and 2 bases for J; bases not matched to a gene: 10. CDR1 and CDR2 (germline): SGHDT, YYEEEE. This CDR3 is built from 17 residues. CDR3 in amino acids: CASRPTIQGPYNSPLHF. The CDR3 DNA is TGTGCCAGCAGACCTACAATACAGGGGCCCTATAATTCACCCCTCCACTTT.

This rearrangement joins TRBV7-9 to TRBJ2-7, with TRBD2 identical over 13 bases. Looked up from germline, CDR1 is SEHNR and CDR2 is FQNEAQ (reference sequence). The CDR3 has 14 amino acids. The junction had 3 bases not matched to a gene; V was cut back by 5 bases and J by 5 bases. CDR3 in amino acids: CASSPGLAGDEQYF. The CDR3 DNA follows: TGTGCCAGCAGCCCAGGACTAGCGGGAGACGAGCAGTACTTC.